This T cell receptor (beta chain) emerged from a study of T cell responses to AZD1222 COVID-19 vaccine. Study-level results: At baseline, just a handful of AZD1222 recipients tested seropositive. Unmutated variant regions reportedly attract nearly half of all spike-specific TCRs.

Trimming shortened V by 6 bases and J by 1 base, and 15 bases separated the two germline ends. Germline V gene data show CDR1 as SNHLY and CDR2 as FYNNEI. The CDR3 extends over 15 amino acids. Measured with immunoSEQ multiplex PCR; TCRdb has only the in-frame clones, and not every one. The data show roughly 180,000 clones, with 90% to 95% seen just once and 1% held by the top ten. With regard to this clone: Its cognate antigen is unknown.

J is TRBJ1-1 and V is TRBV2; perhaps TRBD1 as D (5 bases). The clonotype was recovered from an adult who received the MenACWY meningococcal vaccine as a control. The sequences come from peripheral blood, collected 28 days after the second dose of the MenACWY control vaccine. The CDR3 here is CASRVQGSRNTEAFF. The CDR3 nucleotides are TGTGCCAGCAGAGTTCAGGGAAGTCGGAACACTGAAGCTTTCTTT.